This TCR beta chain was identified in a study of CD4 T cell repertoires in COVID-19. About the study: After approximately ten days of IL-2 expansion, CFSE-low cells were relabeled and restimulated with other coronavirus spikes.

Points on this clone: The antigen remains unidentified.

Broader study findings: Sharing of several most expanded SARS-CoV-2-reactive clonotypes across memory subsets suggested intraclonal diversification. Between about 6 and 28% of SARS-CoV-2 clonotypes also appeared in SARS-CoV and/or HKU1 spike cultures.

Assay used: immunoSEQ multiplex PCR; TCRdb lists only in-frame clones, some missing. Of about 75,000 clones in the sample, 83% were seen once. After removal of 0 bases from V and 10 bases from J, the junction contained 0 bases not matched to a gene. CDR3 length: 15 amino acids. Germline V gene sequence: CDR1 MGHRA, CDR2 YSYEKL. The memory T cells were sequenced right after ex vivo isolation, without culture. Sequencing used CD4+ T cells from peripheral blood, obtained after recovery from COVID-19. This receptor was identified in a human donor who had COVID-19. This rearrangement joins TRBV4-1 to TRBJ2-1, with 16 bases aligning to TRBD2. CDR3 bases: TGCGCCAGCAGCCAAGAGGGACTAGCGGGAGGGGAGCAGTTCTTC. This codes for CASSQEGLAGGEQFF.